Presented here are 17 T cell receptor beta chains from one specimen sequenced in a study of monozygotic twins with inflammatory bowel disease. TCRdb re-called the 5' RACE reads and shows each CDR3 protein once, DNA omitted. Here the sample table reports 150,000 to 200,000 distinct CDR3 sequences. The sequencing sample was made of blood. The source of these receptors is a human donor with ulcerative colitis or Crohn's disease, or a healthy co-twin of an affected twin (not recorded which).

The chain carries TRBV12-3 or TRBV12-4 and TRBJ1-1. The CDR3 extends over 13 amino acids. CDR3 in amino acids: CASSVDRTTEAFF.

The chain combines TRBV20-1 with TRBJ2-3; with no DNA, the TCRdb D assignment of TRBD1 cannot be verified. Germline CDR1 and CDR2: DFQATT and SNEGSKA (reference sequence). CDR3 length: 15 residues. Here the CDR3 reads CSARGRDRARDTQYF.

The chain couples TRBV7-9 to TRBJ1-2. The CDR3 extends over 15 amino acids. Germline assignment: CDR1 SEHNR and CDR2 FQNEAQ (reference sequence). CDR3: CASSQPTKANYGYTF.

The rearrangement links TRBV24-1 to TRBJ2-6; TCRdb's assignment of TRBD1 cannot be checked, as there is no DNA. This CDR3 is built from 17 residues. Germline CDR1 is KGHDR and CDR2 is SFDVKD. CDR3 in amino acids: CATSDPTGNSGANVLTF.

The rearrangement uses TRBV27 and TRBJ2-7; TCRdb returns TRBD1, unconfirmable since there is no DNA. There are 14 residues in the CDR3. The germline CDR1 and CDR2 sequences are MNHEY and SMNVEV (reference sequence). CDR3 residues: CASSRTGVYYEQYF.

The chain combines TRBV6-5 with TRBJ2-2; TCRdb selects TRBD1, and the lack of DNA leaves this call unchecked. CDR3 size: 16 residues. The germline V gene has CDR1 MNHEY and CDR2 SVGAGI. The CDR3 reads CASSSPGQGNTGELFF.

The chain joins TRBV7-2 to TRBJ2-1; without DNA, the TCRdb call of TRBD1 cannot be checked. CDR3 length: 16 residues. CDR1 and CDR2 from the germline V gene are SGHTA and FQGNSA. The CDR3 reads CASSGIQGYSYNEQFF. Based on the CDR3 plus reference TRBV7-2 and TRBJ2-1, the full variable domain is GAGVSQSPSNKVTEKGKDVELRCDPISGHTALYWYRQSLGQGLEFLIYFQGNSAPDKSGLPSDRFSAERTGGSVSTLTIQRTQQEDSAVYLCASSGIQGYSYNEQFFGPGTRLTVL.

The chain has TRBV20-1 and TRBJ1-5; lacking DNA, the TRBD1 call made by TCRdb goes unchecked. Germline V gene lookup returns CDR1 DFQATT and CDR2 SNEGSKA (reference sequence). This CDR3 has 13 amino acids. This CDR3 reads CSAQTGGRQPQHF.

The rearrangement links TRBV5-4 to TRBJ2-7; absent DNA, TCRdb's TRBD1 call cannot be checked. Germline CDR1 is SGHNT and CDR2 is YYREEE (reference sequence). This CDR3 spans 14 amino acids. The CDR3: CASRTGTGVYEQYF. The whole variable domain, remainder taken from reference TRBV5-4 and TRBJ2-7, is ETGVTQSPTHLIKTRGQQVTLRCSSQSGHNTVSWYQQALGQGPQFIFQYYREEENGRGNFPPRFSGLQFPNYSSELNVNALELDDSALYLCASRTGTGVYEQYFGPGTRLTVT.

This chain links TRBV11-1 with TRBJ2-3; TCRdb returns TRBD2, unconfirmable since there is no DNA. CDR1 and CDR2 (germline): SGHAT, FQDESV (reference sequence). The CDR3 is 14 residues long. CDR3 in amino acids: CASSSWGPSDTQYF.

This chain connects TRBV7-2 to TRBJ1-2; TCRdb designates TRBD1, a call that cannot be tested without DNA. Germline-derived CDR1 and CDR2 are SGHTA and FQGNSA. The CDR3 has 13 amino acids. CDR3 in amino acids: CASSFGTGRECTF.

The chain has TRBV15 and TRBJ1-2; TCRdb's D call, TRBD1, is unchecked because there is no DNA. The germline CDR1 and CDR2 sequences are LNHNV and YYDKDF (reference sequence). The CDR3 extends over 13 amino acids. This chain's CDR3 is CATSSRTSYGYTF.

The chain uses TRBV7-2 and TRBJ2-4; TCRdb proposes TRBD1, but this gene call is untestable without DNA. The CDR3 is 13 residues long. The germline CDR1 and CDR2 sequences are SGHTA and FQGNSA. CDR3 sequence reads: CASSRPLQDIQYF.

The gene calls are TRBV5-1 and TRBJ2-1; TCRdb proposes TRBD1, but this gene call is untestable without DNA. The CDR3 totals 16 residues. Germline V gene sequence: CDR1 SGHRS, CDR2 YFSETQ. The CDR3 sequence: CASSPVTASSYNEQFF.

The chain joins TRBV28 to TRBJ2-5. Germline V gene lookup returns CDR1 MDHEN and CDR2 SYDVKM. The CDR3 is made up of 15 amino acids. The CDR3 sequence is CAIRKPSQNQETQYF.

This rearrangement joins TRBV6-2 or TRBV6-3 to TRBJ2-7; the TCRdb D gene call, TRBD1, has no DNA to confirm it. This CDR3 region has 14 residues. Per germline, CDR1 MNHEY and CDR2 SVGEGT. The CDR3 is CASRGDSLLHEQYF.

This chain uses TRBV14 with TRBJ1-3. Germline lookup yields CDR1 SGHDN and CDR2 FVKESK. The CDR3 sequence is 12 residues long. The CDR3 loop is CASSQSGNTIYF.